The 7 T cell receptor beta chains below all came from one sample that was sequenced in a study of cytomegalovirus exposure and HLA in healthy donors. Vbeta (60) and Jbeta (13) primers were used in the PCR. Method: immunoSEQ multiplex PCR; TCRdb's copy keeps in-frame clones and lacks some. This sample has 140,000 to 150,000 clones, with 78% found just once. Sequencing was performed on PBMCs. The origin of the receptors is a female donor in good health and CMV-seronegative.

The V gene is TRBV29-1, the J gene TRBJ2-7, with 10 bases identical to TRBD1. Germline CDR1 is SQVTM and CDR2 is ANQGSEA. The CDR3 has 14 residues. With V trimmed by 5 bases and J by 0 bases, 4 bases remained unmatched. CDR3 region: CSVSTGGRSYEQYF. The CDR3 DNA is TGCAGCGTTTCGACAGGGGGCCGCTCCTACGAGCAGTACTTC.

The chain is built from TRBV2 and TRBJ2-5; no clear D. Germline CDR1 is SNHLY and CDR2 is FYNNEI. V shed 3 bases and J shed 5 bases, with 10 bases lying between them. The CDR3 sequence is 13 residues long. CDR3 DNA: TGTGCCAGCAGTGAGGTAATACGGGAGACCCAGTACTTC. It is translated as CASSEVIRETQYF.

The table lists this clone with a few counts. This chain uses TRBV5-4 with TRBJ2-7; the match to TRBD2 covers 8 bases. The length of the CDR3 is 15 residues. The V gene end was trimmed by 1 base and the J gene end by 1 base; junction bases not matched to a gene: 4. Germline CDR1 reads SGHNT; CDR2 reads YYREEE (reference sequence). The CDR3 coding sequence is TGTGCCAGCAGCTTGTTGACTAGCGAGTCCTACGAGCAGTACTTC. This sequence encodes CASSLLTSESYEQYF.

The rearrangement joins TRBV9 to TRBJ2-1, with D perhaps matching TRBD1 (5 bases). Germline-derived CDR1 and CDR2 are SGDLS and YYNGEE. Trimming stripped 3 bases from V and 10 bases from J, with 11 bases between. This CDR3 is 12 amino acids long. CDR3 region: CASSAPWGEQFF. The CDR3 DNA follows: TGTGCCAGCAGCGCCCCGTGGGGCGAGCAGTTCTTC.

The chain joins TRBV6-4 to TRBJ1-4, with 9 bases matching TRBD1. V lost 6 bases and J lost 5; bases outside the gene matches: 4. CDR1 MRHNA and CDR2 SNTAGT come from the germline V gene. The CDR3 runs 14 residues. The DNA of the CDR3 is TGTGCCAGCAGCCCGACAGGGGGGAATGAAAAACTGTTTTTT. This gives the protein CASSPTGGNEKLFF.

The chain has TRBV6-1 and TRBJ2-1; 14 bases line up with TRBD2. Trimming cost V 3 bases and J 12 bases; bases outside gene matches: 10. The V gene's germline CDR1 is MNHNS and CDR2 SASEGT. The length of the CDR3 is 16 residues. The CDR3 here is CASSDVTGTSGSRQFF. In DNA form, the CDR3 reads TGTGCCAGCAGTGATGTCACCGGGACTAGCGGGAGTCGGCAGTTCTTC.

The chain couples TRBV2 to TRBJ1-6, with 9 nucleotides matching TRBD1. CDR1 is SNHLY and CDR2 is FYNNEI in the germline V gene. CDR3 length: 13 residues. V was clipped by 7 bases and J by 7 bases; unmatched bases: 2. CDR3 loop: CASMGQGNSPLHF. CDR3 nucleotides: TGTGCCAGCATGGGACAGGGAAATTCACCCCTCCACTTT. The variable domain in full, with the rest retrieved from reference TRBV2 and TRBJ1-6, is EPEVTQTPSHQVTQMGQEVILRCVPISNHLYFYWYRQILGQKVEFLVSFYNNEISEKSEIFDDQFSVERPDGSNFTLKIRSTKLEDSAMYFCASMGQGNSPLHFGNGTRLTVT.